This T cell receptor beta chain was found in a study of blood T cell repertoires in COVID-19. Study as a whole: Sources were T cells, B-cell-depleted T cells, or PBMCs; the material itself was cDNA or gDNA.

Source study methods: Estimation of nucleated cell counts was performed using reference gene primer amplification. The table came from immunoSEQ multiplex PCR; TCRdb's copy has only in-frame clones and leaves some out. Clone size and the V and J calls come from that table; the DNA yielded D and trimming. The sample consists of under 55,000 clones, roughly 80% of them appearing once. The CDR3 runs 13 residues. V was shortened by 10 bases and J by 6 bases, with 16 bases between the two germline ends. Sequenced material: peripheral blood. The rearrangement links TRBV12-3 or TRBV12-4 to TRBJ1-5; a weak D match, TRBD1 (5 bases). The TCR originated in a human donor in a cohort sampled during active COVID-19. The CDR3 coding sequence is TGTGCCACCACGGGGGGTTTGAGTCAGCCCCAGCATTTT. Its protein product is CATTGGLSQPQHF.